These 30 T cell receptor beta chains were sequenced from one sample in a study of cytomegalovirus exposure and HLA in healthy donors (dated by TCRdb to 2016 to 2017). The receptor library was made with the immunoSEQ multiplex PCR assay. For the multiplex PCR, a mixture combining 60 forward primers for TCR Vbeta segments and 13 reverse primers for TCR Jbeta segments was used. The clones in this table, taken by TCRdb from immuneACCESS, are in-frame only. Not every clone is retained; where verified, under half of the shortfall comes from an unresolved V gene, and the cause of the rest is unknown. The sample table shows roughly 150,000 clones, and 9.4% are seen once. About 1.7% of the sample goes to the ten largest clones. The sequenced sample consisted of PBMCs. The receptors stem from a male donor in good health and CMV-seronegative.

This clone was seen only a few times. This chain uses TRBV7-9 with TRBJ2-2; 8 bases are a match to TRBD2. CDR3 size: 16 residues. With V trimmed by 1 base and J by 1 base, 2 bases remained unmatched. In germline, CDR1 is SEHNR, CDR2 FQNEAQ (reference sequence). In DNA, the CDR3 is TGTGCCAGCAGCTTAGTGGCGGGAGGGAACACCGGGGAGCTGTTTTTT. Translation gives CASSLVAGGNTGELFF.

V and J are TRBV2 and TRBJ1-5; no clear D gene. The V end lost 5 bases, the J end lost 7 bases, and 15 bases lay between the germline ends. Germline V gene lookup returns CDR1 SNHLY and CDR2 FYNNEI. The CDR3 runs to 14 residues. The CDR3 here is CASSPRPRGQPQHF. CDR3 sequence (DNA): TGTGCCAGCAGTCCACGGCCCCGAGGGCAGCCCCAGCATTTT.

As DNA, the CDR3 is TGTGCCAGCAGCCCGCGGGGTGTCCCTTCCTACGAGCAGTACTTC. Translating it yields CASSPRGVPSYEQYF. The V and J genes are TRBV5-4 and TRBJ2-5; a possible D gene is TRBD2 (6 bases). The J call may be wrong; the DNA end is better matched by TRBJ2-7. Germline CDR1 reads SGHNT; CDR2 reads YYREEE (reference sequence). This CDR3 has 15 amino acids.

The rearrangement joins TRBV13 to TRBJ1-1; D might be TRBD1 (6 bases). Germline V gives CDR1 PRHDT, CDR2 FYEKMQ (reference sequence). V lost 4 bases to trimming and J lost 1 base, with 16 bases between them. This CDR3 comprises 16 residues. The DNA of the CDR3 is TGTGCCAGCAGCTCCCGGTACAGGGAGGGGAACACTGAAGCTTTCTTT. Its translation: CASSSRYREGNTEAFF.

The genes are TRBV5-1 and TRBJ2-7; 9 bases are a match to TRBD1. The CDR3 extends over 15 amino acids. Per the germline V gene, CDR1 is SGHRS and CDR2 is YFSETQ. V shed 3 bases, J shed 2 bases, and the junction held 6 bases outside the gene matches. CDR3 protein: CASSWTGANAYEQYF. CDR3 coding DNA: TGCGCCAGCAGCTGGACAGGGGCCAACGCCTACGAGCAGTACTTC.

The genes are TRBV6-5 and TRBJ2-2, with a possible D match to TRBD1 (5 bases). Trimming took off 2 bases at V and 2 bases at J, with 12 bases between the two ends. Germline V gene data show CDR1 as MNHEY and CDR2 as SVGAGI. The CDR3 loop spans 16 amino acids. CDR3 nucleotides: TGTGCCAGCAGTTACAATCAGGGCTTAAACACCGGGGAGCTGTTTTTT. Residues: CASSYNQGLNTGELFF.

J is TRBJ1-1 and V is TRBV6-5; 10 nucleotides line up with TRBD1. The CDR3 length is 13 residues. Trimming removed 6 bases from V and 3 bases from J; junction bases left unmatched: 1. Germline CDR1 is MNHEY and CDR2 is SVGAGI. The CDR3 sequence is CASRGQGYTEAFF. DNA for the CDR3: TGTGCCAGCAGGGGACAGGGGTACACTGAAGCTTTCTTT.

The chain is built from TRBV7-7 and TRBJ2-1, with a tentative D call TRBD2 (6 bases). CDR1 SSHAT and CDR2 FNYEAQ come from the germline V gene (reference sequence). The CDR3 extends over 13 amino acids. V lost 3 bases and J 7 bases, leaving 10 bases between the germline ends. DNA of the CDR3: TGTGCCAGCAGCTTTGCGCTAGCGAATGAGCAGTTCTTC. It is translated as CASSFALANEQFF.

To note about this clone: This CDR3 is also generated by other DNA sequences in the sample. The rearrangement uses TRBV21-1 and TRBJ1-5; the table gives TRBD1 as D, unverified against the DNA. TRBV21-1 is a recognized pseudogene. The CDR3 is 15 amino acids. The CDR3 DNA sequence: TGTGCCAGCAGCAAAGTGCTGACAGGGGGTCAGCCCCAGCATTTT. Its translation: CASSKVLTGGQPQHF.

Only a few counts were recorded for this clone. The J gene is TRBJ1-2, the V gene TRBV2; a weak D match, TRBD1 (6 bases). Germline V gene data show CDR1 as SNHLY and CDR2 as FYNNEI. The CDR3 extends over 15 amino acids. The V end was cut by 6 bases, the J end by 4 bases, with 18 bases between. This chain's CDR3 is CASSRGGASLYGYTF. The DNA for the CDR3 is TGTGCCAGCAGCCGGGGGGGGGCGTCCCTCTATGGCTACACCTTC.

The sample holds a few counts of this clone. CDR3 nucleotide sequence: TGTGCCAGCAGCATCATAGGGGGAGCTCCTCCCTATGGCTACACCTTC. This gives the protein CASSIIGGAPPYGYTF. The gene calls are TRBV5-6 and TRBJ1-2; possible D gene TRBD1, 6 bases. Trimming removed 4 bases at V and 4 bases at J, with 20 bases between. The length of the CDR3 is 16 residues. Per germline, CDR1 SGHDT and CDR2 YYEEEE. The full variable domain, in which reference TRBV5-6 and TRBJ1-2 provide the parts outside the CDR3, is DAGVTQSPTHLIKTRGQQVTLRCSPKSGHDTVSWYQQALGQGPQFIFQYYEEEERQRGNFPDRFSGHQFPNYSSELNVNALLLGDSALYLCASSIIGGAPPYGYTFGSGTRLTVV.

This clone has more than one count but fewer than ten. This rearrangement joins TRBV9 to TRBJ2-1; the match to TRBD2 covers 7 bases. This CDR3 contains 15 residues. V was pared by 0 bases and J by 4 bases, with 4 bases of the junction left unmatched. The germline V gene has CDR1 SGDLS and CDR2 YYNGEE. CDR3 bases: TGTGCCAGCAGCGTAGCCCCTAGCGGTTACAATGAGCAGTTCTTC. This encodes CASSVAPSGYNEQFF.

CDR3 DNA: TGTGCCAGCAGCCAGGAAGGATTCTATGGCTACACCTTC. It is translated as CASSQEGFYGYTF. The chain combines TRBV13 with TRBJ1-2; D not resolved. Trimming pared 5 bases from V and 4 bases from J, leaving 11 bases between. Germline V gives CDR1 PRHDT, CDR2 FYEKMQ (reference sequence). This CDR3 contains 13 residues.

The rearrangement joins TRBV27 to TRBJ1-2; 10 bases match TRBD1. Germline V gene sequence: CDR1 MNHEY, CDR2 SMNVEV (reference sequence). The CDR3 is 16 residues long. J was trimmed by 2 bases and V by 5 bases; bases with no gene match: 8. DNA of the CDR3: TGTGCCAGCAGTCTGACCGGGACAGGGGCCAACTATGGCTACACCTTC. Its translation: CASSLTGTGANYGYTF.

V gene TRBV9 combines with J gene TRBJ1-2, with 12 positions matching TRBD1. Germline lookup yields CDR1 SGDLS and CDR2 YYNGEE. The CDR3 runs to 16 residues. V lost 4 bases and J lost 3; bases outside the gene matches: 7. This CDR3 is CASSLGTGGRYYGYTF. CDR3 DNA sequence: TGTGCCAGCAGCCTCGGGACAGGGGGCCGTTACTATGGCTACACCTTC.

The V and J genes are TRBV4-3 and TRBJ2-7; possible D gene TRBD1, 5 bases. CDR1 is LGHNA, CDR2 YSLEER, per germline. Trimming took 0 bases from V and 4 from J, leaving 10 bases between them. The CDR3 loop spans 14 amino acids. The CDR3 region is CASSQDLGQYEQYF. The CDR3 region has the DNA TGCGCCAGCAGCCAAGACCTCGGACAATACGAGCAGTACTTC.

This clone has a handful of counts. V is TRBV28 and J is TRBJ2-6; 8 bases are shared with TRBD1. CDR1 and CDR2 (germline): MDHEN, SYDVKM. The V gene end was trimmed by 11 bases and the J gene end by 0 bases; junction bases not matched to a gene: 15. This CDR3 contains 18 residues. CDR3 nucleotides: TGTGCCTCCTCAGGGGGCGCAGCCTCCTTCTCTGGGGCCAACGTCCTGACTTTC. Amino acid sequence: CASSGGAASFSGANVLTF.

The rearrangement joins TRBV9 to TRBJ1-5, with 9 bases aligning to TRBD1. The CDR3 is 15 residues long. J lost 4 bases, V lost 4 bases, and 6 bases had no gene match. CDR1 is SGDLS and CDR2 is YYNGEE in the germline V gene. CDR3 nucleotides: TGTGCCAGCAGCATGGGACAGGGATGGAATCAGCCCCAGCATTTT. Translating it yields CASSMGQGWNQPQHF.

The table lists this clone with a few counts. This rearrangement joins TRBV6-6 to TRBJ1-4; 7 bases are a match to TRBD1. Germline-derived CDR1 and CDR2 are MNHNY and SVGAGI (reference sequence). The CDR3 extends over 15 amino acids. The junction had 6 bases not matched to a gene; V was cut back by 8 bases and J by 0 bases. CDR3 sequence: CASRDSYATNEKLFF. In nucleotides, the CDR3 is TGTGCCAGCCGGGACAGCTATGCAACTAATGAAAAACTGTTTTTT.

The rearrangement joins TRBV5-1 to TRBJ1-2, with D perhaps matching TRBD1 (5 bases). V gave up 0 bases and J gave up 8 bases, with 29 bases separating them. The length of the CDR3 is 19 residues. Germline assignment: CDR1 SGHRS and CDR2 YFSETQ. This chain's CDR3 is CASSLGQSLLMAGVGGYTF. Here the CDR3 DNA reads TGCGCCAGCAGCTTGGGACAGTCACTTCTTATGGCTGGGGTTGGGGGCTACACCTTC. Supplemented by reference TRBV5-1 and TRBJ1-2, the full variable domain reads KAGVTQTPRYLIKTRGQQVTLSCSPISGHRSVSWYQQTPGQGLQFLFEYFSETQRNKGNFPGRFSGRQFSNSRSEMNVSTLELGDSALYLCASSLGQSLLMAGVGGYTFGSGTRLTVV.

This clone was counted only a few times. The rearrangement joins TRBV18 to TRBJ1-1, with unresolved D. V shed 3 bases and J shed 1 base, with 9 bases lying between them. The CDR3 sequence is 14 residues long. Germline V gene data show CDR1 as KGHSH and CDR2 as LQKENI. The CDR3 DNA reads TGTGCCAGCTCACCGAGTTTTGGGAACACTGAAGCTTTCTTT. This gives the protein CASSPSFGNTEAFF.

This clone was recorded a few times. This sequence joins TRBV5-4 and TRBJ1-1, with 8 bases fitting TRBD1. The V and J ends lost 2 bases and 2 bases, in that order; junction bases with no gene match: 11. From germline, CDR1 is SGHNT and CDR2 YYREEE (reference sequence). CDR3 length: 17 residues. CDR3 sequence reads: CASSLRPGQGFNTEAFF. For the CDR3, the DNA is TGTGCCAGCAGCTTACGTCCAGGACAGGGCTTTAACACTGAAGCTTTCTTT.

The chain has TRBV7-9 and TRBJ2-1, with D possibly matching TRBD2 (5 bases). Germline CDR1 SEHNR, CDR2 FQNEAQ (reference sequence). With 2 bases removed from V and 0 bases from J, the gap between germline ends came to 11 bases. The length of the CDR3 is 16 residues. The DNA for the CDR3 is TGTGCCAGCAGCTTATTTCGAGCGGACTCCTACAATGAGCAGTTCTTC. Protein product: CASSLFRADSYNEQFF.

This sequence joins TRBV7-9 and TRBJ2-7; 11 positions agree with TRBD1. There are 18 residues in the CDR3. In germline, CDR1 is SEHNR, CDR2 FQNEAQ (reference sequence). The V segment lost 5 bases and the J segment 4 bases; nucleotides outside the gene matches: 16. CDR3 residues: CASSPAGTGGRRDYEQYF. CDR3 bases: TGTGCCAGCAGCCCCGCCGGGACAGGGGGGAGGCGTGATTACGAGCAGTACTTC.

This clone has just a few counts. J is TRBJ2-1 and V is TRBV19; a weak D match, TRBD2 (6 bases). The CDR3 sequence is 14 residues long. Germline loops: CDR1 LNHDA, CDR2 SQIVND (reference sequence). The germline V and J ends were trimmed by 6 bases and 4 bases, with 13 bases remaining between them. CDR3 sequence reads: CASRRAGLYNEQFF. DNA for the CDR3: TGTGCCAGTAGACGGGCGGGGTTATACAATGAGCAGTTCTTC.

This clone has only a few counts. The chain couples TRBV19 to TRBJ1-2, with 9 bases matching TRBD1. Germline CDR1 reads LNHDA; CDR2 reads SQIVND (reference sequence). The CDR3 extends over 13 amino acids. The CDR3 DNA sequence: TGTGCTTCATCCCGGGACAGGGTGTTTGGCTACACCTTC. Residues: CASSRDRVFGYTF.

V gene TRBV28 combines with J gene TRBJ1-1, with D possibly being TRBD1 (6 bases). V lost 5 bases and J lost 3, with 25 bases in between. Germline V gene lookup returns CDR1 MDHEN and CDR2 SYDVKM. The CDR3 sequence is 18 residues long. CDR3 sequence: CASSPQLFWGREDTEAFF. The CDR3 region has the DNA TGTGCCAGCAGTCCGCAGTTGTTTTGGGGGCGGGAGGACACTGAAGCTTTCTTT.

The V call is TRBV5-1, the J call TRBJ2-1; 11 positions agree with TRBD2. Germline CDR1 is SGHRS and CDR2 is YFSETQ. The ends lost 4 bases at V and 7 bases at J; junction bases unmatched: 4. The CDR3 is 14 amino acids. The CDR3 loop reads CASSIAGGRNEQFF. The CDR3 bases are TGCGCCAGCAGCATAGCGGGGGGGCGGAATGAGCAGTTCTTC.

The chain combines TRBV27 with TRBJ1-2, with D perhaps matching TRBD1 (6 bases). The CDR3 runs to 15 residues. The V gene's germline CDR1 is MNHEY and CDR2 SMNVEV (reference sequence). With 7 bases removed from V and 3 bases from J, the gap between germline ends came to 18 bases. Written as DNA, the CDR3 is TGTGCCAGCACTACCGTGACAGGAGGTGACTATGGCTACACCTTC. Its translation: CASTTVTGGDYGYTF.

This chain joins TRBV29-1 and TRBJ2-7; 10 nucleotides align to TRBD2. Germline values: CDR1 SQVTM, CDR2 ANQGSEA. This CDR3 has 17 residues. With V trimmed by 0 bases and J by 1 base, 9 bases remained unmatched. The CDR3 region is CSVEDRASGSFSYEQYF. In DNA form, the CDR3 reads TGCAGCGTTGAAGATCGGGCTAGCGGGAGTTTTTCCTACGAGCAGTACTTC.